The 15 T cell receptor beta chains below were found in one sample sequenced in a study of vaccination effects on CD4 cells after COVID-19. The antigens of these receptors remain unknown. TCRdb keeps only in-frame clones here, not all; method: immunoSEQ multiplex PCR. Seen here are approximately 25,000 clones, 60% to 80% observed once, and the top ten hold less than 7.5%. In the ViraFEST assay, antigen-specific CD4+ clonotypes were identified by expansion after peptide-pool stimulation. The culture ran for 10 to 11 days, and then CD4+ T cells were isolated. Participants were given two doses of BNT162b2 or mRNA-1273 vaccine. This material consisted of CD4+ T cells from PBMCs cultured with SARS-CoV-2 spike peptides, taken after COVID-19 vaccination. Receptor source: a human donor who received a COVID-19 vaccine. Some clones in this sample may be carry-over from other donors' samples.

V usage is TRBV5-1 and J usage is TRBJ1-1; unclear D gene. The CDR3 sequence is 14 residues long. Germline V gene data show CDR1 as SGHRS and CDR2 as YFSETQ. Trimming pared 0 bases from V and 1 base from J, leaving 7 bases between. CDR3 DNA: TGCGCCAGCAGCTTGGCGGTCGCGAACACTGAAGCTTTCTTT. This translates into CASSLAVANTEAFF.

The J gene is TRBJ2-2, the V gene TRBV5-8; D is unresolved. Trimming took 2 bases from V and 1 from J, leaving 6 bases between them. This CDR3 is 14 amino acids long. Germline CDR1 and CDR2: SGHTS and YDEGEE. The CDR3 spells CASSFDQNTGELFF. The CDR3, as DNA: TGTGCCAGCAGCTTCGATCAGAACACCGGGGAGCTGTTTTTT.

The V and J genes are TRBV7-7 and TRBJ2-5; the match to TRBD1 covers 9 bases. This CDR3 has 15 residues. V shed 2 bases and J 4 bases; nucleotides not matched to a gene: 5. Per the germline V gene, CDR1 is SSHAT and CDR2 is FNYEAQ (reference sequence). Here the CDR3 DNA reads TGTGCCAGCAGCTTAAACAGGGGGCGAGGAGAGACCCAGTACTTC. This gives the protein CASSLNRGRGETQYF. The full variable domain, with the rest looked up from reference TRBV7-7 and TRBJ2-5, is GAGVSQSPRYKVTKRGQDVTLRCDPISSHATLYWYQQALGQGPEFLTYFNYEAQPDKSGLPSDRFSAERPEGSISTLTIQRTEQRDSAMYRCASSLNRGRGETQYFGPGTRLLVL.

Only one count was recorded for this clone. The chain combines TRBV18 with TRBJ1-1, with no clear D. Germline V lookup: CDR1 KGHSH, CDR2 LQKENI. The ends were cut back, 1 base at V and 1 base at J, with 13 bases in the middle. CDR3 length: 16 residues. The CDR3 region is CASSPLEIFRNTEAFF. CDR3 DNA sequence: TGTGCCAGCTCACCACTGGAGATATTTCGGAACACTGAAGCTTTCTTT.

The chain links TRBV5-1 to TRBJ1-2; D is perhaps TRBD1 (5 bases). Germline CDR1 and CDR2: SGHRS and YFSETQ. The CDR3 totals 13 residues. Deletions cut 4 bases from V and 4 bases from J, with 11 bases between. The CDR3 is CASSVGASYGYTF. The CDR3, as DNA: TGCGCCAGCAGCGTAGGGGCGAGCTATGGCTACACCTTC.

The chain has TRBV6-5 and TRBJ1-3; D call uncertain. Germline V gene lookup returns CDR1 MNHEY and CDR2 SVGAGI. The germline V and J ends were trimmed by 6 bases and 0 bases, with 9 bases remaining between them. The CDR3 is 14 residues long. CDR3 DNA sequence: TGTGCCAGCAGGGTCGGATTCTCTGGAAACACCATATATTTT. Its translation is CASRVGFSGNTIYF.

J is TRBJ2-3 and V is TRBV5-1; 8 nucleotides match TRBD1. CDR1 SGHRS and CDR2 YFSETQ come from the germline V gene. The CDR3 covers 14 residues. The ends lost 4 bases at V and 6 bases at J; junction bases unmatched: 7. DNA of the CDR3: TGCGCCAGCAGCGAGGGACAGGTTCGGGATACGCAGTATTTT. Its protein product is CASSEGQVRDTQYF.

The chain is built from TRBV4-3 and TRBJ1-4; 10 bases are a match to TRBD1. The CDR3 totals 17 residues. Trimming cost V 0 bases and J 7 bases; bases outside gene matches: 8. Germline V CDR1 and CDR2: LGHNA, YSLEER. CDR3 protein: CASSQEVPGTGAEKLFF. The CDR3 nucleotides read TGCGCCAGCAGCCAAGAGGTCCCCGGGACAGGGGCTGAAAAACTGTTTTTT.

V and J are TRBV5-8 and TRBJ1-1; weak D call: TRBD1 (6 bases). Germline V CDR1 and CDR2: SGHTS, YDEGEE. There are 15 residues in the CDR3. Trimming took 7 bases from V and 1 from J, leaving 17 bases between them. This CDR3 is CASPGEEGGNTEAFF. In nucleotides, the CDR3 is TGTGCCAGCCCGGGAGAAGAGGGGGGGAACACTGAAGCTTTCTTT.

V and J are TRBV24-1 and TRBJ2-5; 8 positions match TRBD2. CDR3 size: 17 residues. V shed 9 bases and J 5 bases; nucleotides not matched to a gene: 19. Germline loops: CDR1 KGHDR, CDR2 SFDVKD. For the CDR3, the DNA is TGTGCCACCTCCGGGGGGGGGAAGGACGGGGATGGGGAGACCCAGTACTTC. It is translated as CATSGGGKDGDGETQYF.

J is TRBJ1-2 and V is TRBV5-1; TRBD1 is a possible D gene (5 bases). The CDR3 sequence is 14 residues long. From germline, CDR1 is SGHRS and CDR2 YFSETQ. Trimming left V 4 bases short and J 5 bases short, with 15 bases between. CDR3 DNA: TGCGCCAGCAGCCCCCAGGAAGGGGATTATGGCTACACCTTC. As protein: CASSPQEGDYGYTF.

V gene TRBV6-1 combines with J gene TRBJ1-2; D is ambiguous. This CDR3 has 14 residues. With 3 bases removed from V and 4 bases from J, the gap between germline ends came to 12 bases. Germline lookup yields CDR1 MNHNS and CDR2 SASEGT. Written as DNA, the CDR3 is TGTGCCAGCAGTGATCGCCGGGAAATCTATGGCTACACCTTC. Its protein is CASSDRREIYGYTF.

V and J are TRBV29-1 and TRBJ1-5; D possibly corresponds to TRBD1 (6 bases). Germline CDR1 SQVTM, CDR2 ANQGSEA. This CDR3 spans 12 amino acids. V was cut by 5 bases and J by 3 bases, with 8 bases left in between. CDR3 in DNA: TGCAGCGTTAGGGACAACAATCAGCCCCAGCATTTT. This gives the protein CSVRDNNQPQHF.

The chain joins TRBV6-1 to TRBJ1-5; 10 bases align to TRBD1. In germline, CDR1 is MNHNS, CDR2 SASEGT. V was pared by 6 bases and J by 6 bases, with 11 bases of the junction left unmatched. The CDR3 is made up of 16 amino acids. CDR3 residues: CASSELGTGVGQPQHF. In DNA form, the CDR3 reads TGTGCCAGCAGCGAATTAGGGACAGGGGTAGGTCAGCCCCAGCATTTT.

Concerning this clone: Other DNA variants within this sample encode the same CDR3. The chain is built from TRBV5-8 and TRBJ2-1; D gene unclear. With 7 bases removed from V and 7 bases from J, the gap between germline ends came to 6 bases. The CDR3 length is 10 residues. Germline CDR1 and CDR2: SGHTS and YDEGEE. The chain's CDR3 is CASPGNEQFF. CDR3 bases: TGTGCCAGCCCCGGAAATGAGCAGTTCTTC.